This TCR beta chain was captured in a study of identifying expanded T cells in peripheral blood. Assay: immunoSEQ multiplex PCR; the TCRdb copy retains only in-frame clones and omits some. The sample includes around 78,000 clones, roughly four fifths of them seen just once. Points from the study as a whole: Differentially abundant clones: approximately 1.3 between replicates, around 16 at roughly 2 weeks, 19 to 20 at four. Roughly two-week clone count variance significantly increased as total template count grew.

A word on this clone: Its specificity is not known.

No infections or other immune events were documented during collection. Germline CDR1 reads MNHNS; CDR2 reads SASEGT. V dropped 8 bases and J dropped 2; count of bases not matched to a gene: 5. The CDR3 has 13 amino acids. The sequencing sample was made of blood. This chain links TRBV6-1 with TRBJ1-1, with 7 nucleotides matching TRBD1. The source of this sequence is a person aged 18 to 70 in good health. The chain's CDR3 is CASAGTANTEAFF. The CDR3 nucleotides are TGTGCCAGCGCCGGGACAGCAAACACTGAAGCTTTCTTT.